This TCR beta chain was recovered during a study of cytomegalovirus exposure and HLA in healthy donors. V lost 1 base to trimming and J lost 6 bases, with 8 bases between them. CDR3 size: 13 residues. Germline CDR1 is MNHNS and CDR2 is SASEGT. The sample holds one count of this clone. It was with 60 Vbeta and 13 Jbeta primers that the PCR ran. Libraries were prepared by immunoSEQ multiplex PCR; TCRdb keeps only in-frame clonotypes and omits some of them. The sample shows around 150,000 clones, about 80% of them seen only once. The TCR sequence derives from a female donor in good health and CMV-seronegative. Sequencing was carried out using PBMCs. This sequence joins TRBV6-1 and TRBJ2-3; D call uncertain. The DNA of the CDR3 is TGTGCCAGCAGTGAAGGTGTACAGGATACGCAGTATTTT. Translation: CASSEGVQDTQYF.